Below, 8 T cell receptor beta chains from the same sample are listed, as sequenced in a study of cytomegalovirus exposure and HLA in healthy donors. Use of 60 Vbeta and 13 Jbeta primers characterized the PCR. Generated by immunoSEQ multiplex PCR, the TCRdb table keeps only in-frame clones and is missing some. The data show 190,000 or so clones, around three quarters seen once. The sequencing input was PBMCs. The receptors stem from a boy between 10 and 17 years old in good health and CMV-seronegative.

This chain uses TRBV10-3 with TRBJ2-7; 7 nucleotides match TRBD2. The CDR3 extends over 15 amino acids. CDR1 and CDR2 (germline): ENHRY, SYGVKD. Trimming removed 8 bases from V and 2 bases from J; junction bases left unmatched: 12. CDR3 in DNA: TGTGCCATCCAAGGGCCGCGGGGGAGCACCTACGAGCAGTACTTC. Translated: CAIQGPRGSTYEQYF.

The rearrangement uses TRBV7-3 and TRBJ2-7, with a weak D call TRBD1 (5 bases). There are 17 residues in the CDR3. The V gene's germline CDR1 is SGHTA and CDR2 FQGTGA. V was shortened by 1 base and J by 0 bases, with 16 bases between the two germline ends. The CDR3 coding sequence is TGTGCCAGCAGCTTAATATGGGTGGGGCAGGGCTCCTACGAGCAGTACTTC. Translation: CASSLIWVGQGSYEQYF.

This clone was seen a few times. The chain has TRBV7-8 and TRBJ2-7, with 8 bases matching TRBD1. V lost 4 bases to trimming and J lost 7 bases; unmatched junction nucleotides: 15. The CDR3 covers 16 residues. Looked up from germline, CDR1 is SGHVS and CDR2 is FQNEAQ. The CDR3 bases are TGTGCCAGCAGCTCTACCCGGGACAGGCCTTATCAGGAGCAGTACTTC. It specifies CASSSTRDRPYQEQYF.

The V gene is TRBV5-4, the J gene TRBJ2-7; D is possibly TRBD1 (5 bases). The CDR3 loop spans 15 amino acids. The germline V and J ends were trimmed by 4 bases and 1 base, with 15 bases remaining between them. Germline V gene lookup returns CDR1 SGHNT and CDR2 YYREEE (reference sequence). The chain's CDR3 is CASSRKQGLSYEQYF. The CDR3 DNA reads TGTGCCAGCAGCCGGAAGCAGGGCCTTTCCTACGAGCAGTACTTC.

The V call is TRBV28, the J call TRBJ1-3; 7 bases fit TRBD1. Germline CDR1 MDHEN, CDR2 SYDVKM. This CDR3 is 16 amino acids long. V gave up 6 bases and J gave up 9 bases; unmatched junction bases: 17. The CDR3 is CASRGQITSHRSTIYF. The CDR3 DNA reads TGTGCCAGCAGGGGACAGATTACCTCCCACCGAAGCACCATATATTTT. The whole variable domain, remainder taken from reference TRBV28 and TRBJ1-3, is DVKVTQSSRYLVKRTGEKVFLECVQDMDHENMFWYRQDPGLGLRLIYFSYDVKMKEKGDIPEGYSVSREKKERFSLILESASTNQTSMYLCASRGQITSHRSTIYFGEGSWLTVV.

The V call is TRBV23-1, the J call TRBJ2-7; D is ambiguous. TRBV23-1 is noted as an ORF with a role that remains uncertain. This CDR3 comprises 17 residues. Trimming stripped 2 bases from V and 0 bases from J, with 17 bases between. Here the CDR3 reads CASSQASDSSSSYEQYF. The CDR3 nucleotides are TGCGCCAGCAGTCAAGCGTCTGACTCCTCTAGCTCCTACGAGCAGTACTTC.

The gene calls are TRBV19 and TRBJ2-1; D may be TRBD1 (6 bases). The CDR3 is 12 residues long. Germline loops: CDR1 LNHDA, CDR2 SQIVND (reference sequence). Trimming took 4 bases from V and 9 from J, leaving 10 bases between them. The CDR3 nucleotides are TGTGCCAGTAGTAGACAGGTAGGTGAGCAGTTCTTC. Amino acids: CASSRQVGEQFF.

V usage is TRBV7-9 and J usage is TRBJ1-1; D is uncertain. Germline V gives CDR1 SEHNR, CDR2 FQNEAQ (reference sequence). This CDR3 has 14 residues. The V and J ends lost 6 bases and 5 bases respectively, with 16 bases between them. CDR3 coding DNA: TGTGCCAGCAGACTACCGGGCCGGGAAACTGAAGCTTTCTTT. Its translation: CASRLPGRETEAFF.